These 7 T cell receptor beta chains came from one sample sequenced in a study of technical replicates of blood from several donors. Using immunoSEQ multiplex PCR, the repertoire was profiled, and TCRdb retains in-frame clones only, with some absent. Of about 97,000 clones listed, approximately 94% are singletons. The sequencing sample was made of T cells isolated from PBMCs. Receptors were obtained from a human donor in good health.

The genes are TRBV19 and TRBJ1-1; D call uncertain. Germline CDR1 is LNHDA and CDR2 is SQIVND (reference sequence). The V end was cut by 4 bases, the J end by 4 bases, with 13 bases between. The CDR3 spans 14 residues. CDR3 region: CASSNSGFATEAFF. The CDR3 nucleotides are TGTGCCAGTAGTAACTCGGGATTTGCCACTGAAGCTTTCTTT.

CDR3 sequence: CASSTGTSMATQYF. CDR3 DNA sequence: TGCGCCAGCAGCACAGGGACTAGCATGGCTACGCAGTATTTT. The rearrangement uses TRBV5-1 and TRBJ2-3; 9 bases agree with TRBD2. Germline V gene sequence: CDR1 SGHRS, CDR2 YFSETQ. The ends lost 4 bases at V and 8 bases at J; junction bases unmatched: 8. The CDR3 length is 14 residues.

This clone was seen just once. The chain uses TRBV30 and TRBJ1-1; D remains unclear. CDR1 and CDR2 from the germline V gene are GTSNPN and SVGIG (reference sequence). The CDR3 runs to 12 residues. Between the trimmed V and J ends, which lost 4 bases and 2 bases, there was a span of 8 bases. The CDR3 spells CAWTRDNTEAFF. The CDR3 coding sequence is TGTGCCTGGACACGGGATAACACTGAAGCTTTCTTT.

This chain uses TRBV28 with TRBJ2-1; 11 bases are shared with TRBD2. This CDR3 contains 16 residues. The V gene end was trimmed by 6 bases and the J gene end by 7 bases; junction bases not matched to a gene: 11. Germline V lookup: CDR1 MDHEN, CDR2 SYDVKM. CDR3 sequence reads: CASSHLTSGSENEQFF. CDR3 bases: TGTGCCAGCAGCCATCTAACTAGCGGGAGCGAGAATGAGCAGTTCTTC.

The CDR3 bases are TGTGCCAGCAGCTTAGAGAGGACTGACCTAGGAAGCTACACCTTC. This gives the protein CASSLERTDLGSYTF. This chain links TRBV11-2 with TRBJ1-2; D gene uncertain. The CDR3 contains 15 residues. CDR1 and CDR2 from the germline V gene are SGHAT and FQNNGV. V lost 0 bases, J lost 9 bases, and 17 bases lay in between.

The V and J genes are TRBV7-2 and TRBJ2-1; D not resolved. The length of the CDR3 is 15 residues. Germline CDR1 reads SGHTA; CDR2 reads FQGNSA. Trimming cost V 2 bases and J 4 bases, with 12 bases left between them. CDR3 nucleotide sequence: TGTGCCAGCAGCTTAAGAGGAAGTCCTTACAATGAGCAGTTCTTC. Protein product: CASSLRGSPYNEQFF.

The chain has TRBV11-2 and TRBJ1-2; D gene uncertain. The CDR3 length is 12 residues. V was pared by 2 bases and J by 3 bases, with 4 bases between. Germline V lookup: CDR1 SGHAT, CDR2 FQNNGV. The CDR3 DNA follows: TGTGCCAGCAGCTTACATCACTATGGCTACACCTTC. Translated: CASSLHHYGYTF.